The 23 T cell receptor beta chains in this list originate from one sample, sequenced in a study of CD8+CD57+ T cells in acquired aplastic anemia. TCR beta VDJ combinations and CDR3 sequences were profiled from genomic DNA. TCRdb recomputed calls from the reads with MiXCR, one row per CDR3 protein. The sample includes hundreds of thousands of distinct CDR3 sequences, 25% to 40% seen only once; the top ten take 0.82%. Sequenced patients had shown CD8+CD57+ cell expansion by flow cytometry. Sample: sorted CD4+, CD8+, or CD8+CD57+ T cells (not recorded which) from PBMCs. Every receptor here comes from a human donor with aplastic anemia.

The rearrangement uses TRBV20-1 and TRBJ1-3; no clear D. V gave up 6 bases and J gave up 4 bases, with 13 bases separating them. The CDR3 loop spans 13 amino acids. CDR1 DFQATT and CDR2 SNEGSKA come from the germline V gene (reference sequence). CDR3: CSAAHGSGNTIYF. In nucleotides, the CDR3 is TGCAGTGCAGCCCACGGGTCAGGAAACACCATATATTTT.

This chain links TRBV9 with TRBJ2-2; possible D gene TRBD2, 7 bases. Germline values: CDR1 SGDLS, CDR2 YYNGEE. The V and J ends lost 0 bases and 1 base respectively, with 13 bases between them. This CDR3 has 17 amino acids. CDR3 DNA sequence: TGTGCCAGCAGCGTAGATGCGGGGGCAGTGAACACCGGGGAGCTGTTTTTT. Translation: CASSVDAGAVNTGELFF.

This clonotype was observed a handful of times. V usage is TRBV25-1 and J usage is TRBJ2-1; 7 bases agree with TRBD2. With V trimmed by 4 bases and J by 9 bases, 6 bases remained unmatched. Germline CDR1 and CDR2: MGHDK and SYGVNS. The CDR3 is made up of 13 amino acids. The CDR3 protein is CASSASSGTEQFF. DNA of the CDR3: TGTGCCAGCAGTGCGTCGAGCGGGACTGAGCAGTTCTTC.

The V call is TRBV7-2, the J call TRBJ1-3, with unresolved D. Trimming removed 3 bases at V and 8 bases at J, with 8 bases between. This CDR3 has 12 amino acids. From germline, CDR1 is SGHTA and CDR2 FQGNSA. The CDR3 DNA follows: TGTGCCAGCAGCTTGGAGCGGGACACCATATATTTT. Residues: CASSLERDTIYF.

This clonotype was detected a few times. The rearrangement links TRBV10-3 to TRBJ1-5; 10 bases line up with TRBD1. With 10 bases clipped from V and 1 base from J, the junction kept 16 bases outside the gene matches. Germline CDR1 is ENHRY and CDR2 is SYGVKD. This CDR3 is built from 18 residues. The CDR3 region is CASSPRTSGQGSNQPQHF. CDR3 nucleotides: TGTGCCAGCAGCCCCCGTACTTCGGGACAGGGGAGCAATCAGCCCCAGCATTTT.

This clonotype was seen repeatedly, ten times or more. This sequence joins TRBV2 and TRBJ1-6; D uncertain. There are 16 residues in the CDR3. The germline V and J ends were trimmed by 3 bases and 5 bases, with 14 bases remaining between them. Germline V gene sequence: CDR1 SNHLY, CDR2 FYNNEI. CDR3 in amino acids: CASSDEGLRDNSPLHF. In DNA, the CDR3 is TGTGCCAGCAGTGATGAGGGTCTGAGAGATAATTCACCCCTCCACTTT.

In its sample, this clonotype was seen a few times. V usage is TRBV6-1 and J usage is TRBJ1-2; no reliable D call. This CDR3 comprises 13 residues. Trimming removed 0 bases from V and 4 bases from J, with 6 bases in between. CDR1 MNHNS and CDR2 SASEGT come from the germline V gene. The CDR3 DNA is TGTGCCAGCAGTGAAGCGGTAACCTATGGCTACACCTTC. It encodes CASSEAVTYGYTF.

This clonotype was counted at least ten times. V gene TRBV19 combines with J gene TRBJ2-3; D not certain. Deletions cut 7 bases from V and 5 bases from J, with 22 bases between. CDR1 LNHDA and CDR2 SQIVND come from the germline V gene (reference sequence). This CDR3 has 16 amino acids. The CDR3 DNA reads TGTGCCAGTACCCCAATTGGGAAGTCGATGCAAGATACGCAGTATTTT. Translated: CASTPIGKSMQDTQYF.

The chain is built from TRBV7-2 and TRBJ2-7; D unresolved. Trimming cost V 8 bases and J 7 bases, with 15 bases left between them. Germline V gene sequence: CDR1 SGHTA, CDR2 FQGNSA. The CDR3 totals 12 residues. DNA of the CDR3: TGTGCCAGCTCACCAATCATCGGGGAGCAGTACTTC. Amino acids: CASSPIIGEQYF.

This clonotype turned up a few times. The V and J genes are TRBV3-1 and TRBJ2-7; maybe TRBD1 (5 bases). Per the germline V gene, CDR1 is LGHDT and CDR2 is YNNKEL (reference sequence). This CDR3 has 15 amino acids. Trimming stripped 0 bases from V and 1 base from J, with 10 bases between. This chain's CDR3 is CASSQEVRVSYEQYF. CDR3 DNA: TGTGCCAGCAGCCAAGAGGTCAGGGTTTCCTACGAGCAGTACTTC.

The DNA for the CDR3 is TGTGCCAGCAGCTTTTCCGGGGGGCCTAACAATGAGCAGTTCTTC. Translation gives CASSFSGGPNNEQFF. The rearrangement links TRBV7-9 to TRBJ2-1; D is possibly TRBD2 (7 bases). The V and J ends lost 3 bases and 5 bases respectively, with 14 bases between them. Germline CDR1 SEHNR, CDR2 FQNEAQ (reference sequence). The CDR3 consists of 15 residues.

In the case of this clonotype: This may arise from a read error, as a much more abundant clone is one base away. The V call is TRBV20-1, the J call TRBJ1-5, with D perhaps TRBD1 (6 bases). The CDR3 covers 14 residues. Germline V gene data show CDR1 as DFQATT and CDR2 as SNEGSKA (reference sequence). V was shortened by 4 bases and J by 5 bases, with 15 bases between the two germline ends. In DNA, the CDR3 is TGCAGTGCTACACAGGGTAGGAACGATCAGCCCCAGCATTTT. Translating it yields CSATQGRNDQPQHF.

The V call is TRBV20-1, the J call TRBJ2-3, with D hard to call. The V end lost 6 bases, the J end lost 2 bases, and 15 bases lay between the germline ends. Germline V lookup: CDR1 DFQATT, CDR2 SNEGSKA (reference sequence). This CDR3 comprises 14 residues. In nucleotides, the CDR3 is TGCAGTGCGCCCGACCCACTAAACACAGATACGCAGTATTTT. Its protein product is CSAPDPLNTDTQYF.

Notes on this clonotype: The conserved phenylalanine or tryptophan is not found at the CDR3 terminus, so this likely reflects a read error. This rearrangement joins TRBV11-2 to TRBJ1-6, with D unclear. Germline V gene data show CDR1 as SGHAT and CDR2 as FQNNGV. The CDR3 spans 17 residues. CDR3 amino acids: CSSSLVSIRVNNSPLHI. DNA of the CDR3: TGTTCCAGCAGCTTAGTTTCTATTCGGGTCAATAATTCACCCCTCCACATT.

This clonotype was recorded at least ten times. V and J are TRBV2 and TRBJ2-7; the D gene is possibly TRBD1 (5 bases). V lost 7 bases, J lost 5 bases, and 12 bases lay in between. The CDR3 contains 12 residues. Germline V gives CDR1 SNHLY, CDR2 FYNNEI. The CDR3 DNA sequence: TGTGCCAGCACTATAGGGGTGGACGAGCAGTACTTC. The encoded protein is CASTIGVDEQYF.

The CDR3, as DNA: TGTGCCAGCAGCCATGGGACTAGCGGGGGAGACTACATTACCTACGAGCAGTACTTC. As protein: CASSHGTSGGDYITYEQYF. The chain joins TRBV3-1 to TRBJ2-7; 14 bases are a match to TRBD2. Germline V lookup: CDR1 LGHDT, CDR2 YNNKEL (reference sequence). This CDR3 spans 19 amino acids. V dropped 3 bases and J dropped 2; count of bases not matched to a gene: 12.

The chain recombines TRBV7-2 with TRBJ1-2; D is uncertain. V was clipped by 1 base and J by 5 bases, with 5 bases between them. The CDR3 has 12 residues. Germline lookup yields CDR1 SGHTA and CDR2 FQGNSA. CDR3 DNA: TGTGCCAGCAGCTTAGAGTTATATGGCTACACCTTC. Translated: CASSLELYGYTF.

This clonotype has more than one count but fewer than ten. The chain carries TRBV10-3 and TRBJ1-2; no reliable D call. Germline values: CDR1 ENHRY, CDR2 SYGVKD. V was trimmed by 0 bases and J by 4 bases, leaving 9 bases between them. The CDR3 length is 14 residues. The CDR3 nucleotides are TGTGCCATCAGTGAGTCAAAGGCAGCCTATGGCTACACCTTC. Protein product: CAISESKAAYGYTF.

As for this clonotype: Being one base from a much bigger clone, this may be a read error. The rearrangement uses TRBV5-1 and TRBJ2-7; TRBD2 matches 10 bases. Per germline, CDR1 SGHRS and CDR2 YFSETQ. Germline trimming cut 0 bases from V and 9 bases from J; bases unmatched to any gene: 9. This CDR3 spans 15 amino acids. For the CDR3, the DNA is TGCGCCAGCAGCTTGGCCGTAGCGGGGGGAGTTGGGCAGTACTTC. It translates to CASSLAVAGGVGQYF.

This clonotype was detected once. The chain is built from TRBV30 and TRBJ1-6, with 10 bases matching TRBD1. The V segment lost 8 bases and the J segment 6 bases; nucleotides outside the gene matches: 1. This CDR3 has 12 amino acids. CDR1 GTSNPN and CDR2 SVGIG come from the germline V gene (reference sequence). CDR3 nucleotides: TGTGCCGGGGACAGGGGTAATTCACCCCTCCACTTT. This translates into CAGDRGNSPLHF.

This clonotype was seen more than once but under ten times. The chain combines TRBV5-4 with TRBJ2-3; D is perhaps TRBD1 (7 bases). CDR1 is SGHNT, CDR2 YYREEE, per germline (reference sequence). This CDR3 is built from 14 residues. With 6 bases removed from V and 0 bases from J, the gap between germline ends came to 11 bases. CDR3 loop: CASKEGASTDTQYF. The CDR3 DNA is TGTGCCAGCAAGGAGGGGGCGAGCACAGATACGCAGTATTTT.

The rearrangement joins TRBV4-3 to TRBJ2-5, with 7 bases fitting TRBD2. The V and J ends lost 0 bases and 4 bases, in that order; junction bases with no gene match: 8. This CDR3 spans 16 amino acids. Germline CDR1 reads LGHNA; CDR2 reads YSLEER. The CDR3 here is CASSQERTSYPETQYF. The CDR3 nucleotides are TGCGCCAGCAGCCAAGAACGGACTAGTTATCCAGAGACCCAGTACTTC.

The table lists this clonotype with a few counts. The chain is built from TRBV19 and TRBJ1-1; D not certain. Germline CDR1 is LNHDA and CDR2 is SQIVND (reference sequence). Trimming pared 5 bases from V and 7 bases from J, leaving 11 bases between. The CDR3 has 12 residues. CDR3 nucleotides: TGTGCCAGTAGTCCTCCTGGGATTGAAGCTTTCTTT. Encoded protein: CASSPPGIEAFF.